This T cell receptor (beta chain) was profiled in a study of cytomegalovirus exposure and HLA in healthy donors. Among the 110 or so subjects of the validation cohort, separate from the approximately 700-subject first cohort, were the donors. This clone was seen a single time. Data came from immunoSEQ multiplex PCR; TCRdb stores just in-frame clones and leaves some out. The sample has approximately 300,000 clones; 86% are singletons. The CDR3 loop spans 14 amino acids. The germline gives CDR1 MNHEY, CDR2 SVGAGI. The V and J ends lost 6 bases and 0 bases respectively, with 9 bases between them. The clonotype was recovered from a woman aged 18-30 years in good health and CMV-seronegative. Sequenced: PBMCs. V gene TRBV6-5 combines with J gene TRBJ1-5; maybe TRBD1 (5 bases). For the CDR3, the DNA is TGTGCCAGCAGGGCAGGGTATAGCAATCAGCCCCAGCATTTT. Its protein is CASRAGYSNQPQHF.